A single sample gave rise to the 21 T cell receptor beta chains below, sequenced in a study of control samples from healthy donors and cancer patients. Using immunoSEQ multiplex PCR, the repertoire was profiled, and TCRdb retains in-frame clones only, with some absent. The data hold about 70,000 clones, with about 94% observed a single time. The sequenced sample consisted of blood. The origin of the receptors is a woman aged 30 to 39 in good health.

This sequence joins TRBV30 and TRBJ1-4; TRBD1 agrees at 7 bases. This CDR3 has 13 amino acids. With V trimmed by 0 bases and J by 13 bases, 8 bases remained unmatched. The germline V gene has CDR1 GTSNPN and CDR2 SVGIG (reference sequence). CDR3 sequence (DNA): TGTGCCTGGAGTGTAGAGTACCAGGGGGGACTGTTTTTT. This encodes CAWSVEYQGGLFF. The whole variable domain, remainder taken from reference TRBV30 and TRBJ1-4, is SQTIHQWPATLVQPVGSPLSLECTVEGTSNPNLYWYRQAAGRGLQLLFYSVGIGQISSEVPQNLSASRPQDRQFILSSKKLLLSDSGFYLCAWSVEYQGGLFFGSGTQLSVL.

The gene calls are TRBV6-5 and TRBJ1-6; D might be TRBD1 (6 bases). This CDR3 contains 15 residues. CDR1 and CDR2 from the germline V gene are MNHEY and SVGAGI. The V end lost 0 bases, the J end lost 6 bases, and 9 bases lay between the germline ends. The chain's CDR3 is CASSYSAGVNSPLHF. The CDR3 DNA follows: TGTGCCAGCAGTTACTCAGCAGGGGTTAATTCACCCCTCCACTTT.

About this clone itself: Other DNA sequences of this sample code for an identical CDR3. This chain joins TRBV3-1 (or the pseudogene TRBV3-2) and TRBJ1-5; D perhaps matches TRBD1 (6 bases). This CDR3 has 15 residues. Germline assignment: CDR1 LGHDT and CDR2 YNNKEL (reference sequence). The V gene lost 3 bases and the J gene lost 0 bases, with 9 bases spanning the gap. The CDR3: CASSQSGDSNQPQHF. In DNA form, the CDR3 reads TGTGCCAGCAGCCAGTCAGGGGATAGCAATCAGCCCCAGCATTTT.

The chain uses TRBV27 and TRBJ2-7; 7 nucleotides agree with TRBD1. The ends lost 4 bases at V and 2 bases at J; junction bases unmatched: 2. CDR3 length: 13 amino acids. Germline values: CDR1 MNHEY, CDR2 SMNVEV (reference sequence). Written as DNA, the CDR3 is TGTGCCAGCAGTTCGGGACAGACCTACGAGCAGTACTTC. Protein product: CASSSGQTYEQYF.

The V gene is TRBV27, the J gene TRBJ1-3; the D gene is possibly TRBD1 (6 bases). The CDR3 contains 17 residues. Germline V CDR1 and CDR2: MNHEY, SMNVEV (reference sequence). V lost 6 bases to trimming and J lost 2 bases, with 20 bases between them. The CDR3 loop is CASSPTGLSPTGNTIYF. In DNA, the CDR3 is TGTGCCAGCAGCCCGACAGGCCTCAGCCCTACTGGAAACACCATATATTTT.

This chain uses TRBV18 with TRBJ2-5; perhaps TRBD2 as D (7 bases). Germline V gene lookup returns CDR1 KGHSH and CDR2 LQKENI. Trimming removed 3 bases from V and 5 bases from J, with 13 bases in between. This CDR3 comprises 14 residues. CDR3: CASSPRGARETQYF. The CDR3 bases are TGTGCCAGCTCACCCCGGGGGGCGCGGGAGACCCAGTACTTC. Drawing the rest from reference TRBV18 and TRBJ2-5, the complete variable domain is NAGVMQNPRHLVRRRGQEARLRCSPMKGHSHVYWYRQLPEEGLKFMVYLQKENIIDESGMPKERFSAEFPKEGPSILRIQQVVRGDSAAYFCASSPRGARETQYFGPGTRLLVL.

CDR3 in amino acids: CASSGTGNYGYTF. For the CDR3, the DNA is TGTGCCAGCAGTGGGACAGGGAACTATGGCTACACCTTC. The V and J genes are TRBV2 and TRBJ1-2, with TRBD1 matching 8 bases. The germline V gene encodes CDR1 SNHLY and CDR2 FYNNEI. V lost 4 bases to trimming and J lost 2 bases; unmatched junction nucleotides: 0. The CDR3 is 13 residues long.

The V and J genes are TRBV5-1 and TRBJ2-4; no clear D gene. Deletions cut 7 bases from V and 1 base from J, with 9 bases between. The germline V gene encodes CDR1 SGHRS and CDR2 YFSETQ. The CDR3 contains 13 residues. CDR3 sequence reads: CASAVGAKNIQYF. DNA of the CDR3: TGCGCCAGCGCGGTTGGGGCCAAAAACATTCAGTACTTC.

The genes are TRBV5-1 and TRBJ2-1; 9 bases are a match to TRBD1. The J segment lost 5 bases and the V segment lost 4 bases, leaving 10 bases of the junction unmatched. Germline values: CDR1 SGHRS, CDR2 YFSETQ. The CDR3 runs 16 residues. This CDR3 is CASSPGQGRVDNEQFF. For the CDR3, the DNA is TGCGCCAGCAGCCCTGGACAGGGGAGGGTGGACAATGAGCAGTTCTTC.

CDR3 sequence: CASSVGTGGYAEAFF. The CDR3 DNA reads as TGTGCCAGCAGCGTAGGGACAGGGGGTTACGCTGAAGCTTTCTTT. The chain has TRBV9 and TRBJ1-1, with 10 bases fitting TRBD1. J gave up 6 bases and V 0 bases, and 5 bases lay outside the gene matches. CDR1 SGDLS and CDR2 YYNGEE come from the germline V gene. This CDR3 region has 15 residues.

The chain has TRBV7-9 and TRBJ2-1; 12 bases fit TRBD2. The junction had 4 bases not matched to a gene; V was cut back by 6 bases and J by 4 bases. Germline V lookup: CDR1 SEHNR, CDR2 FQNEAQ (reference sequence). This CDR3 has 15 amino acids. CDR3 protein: CASRRTSGGYNEQFF. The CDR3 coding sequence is TGTGCCAGCAGGCGTACTAGCGGGGGGTACAATGAGCAGTTCTTC.

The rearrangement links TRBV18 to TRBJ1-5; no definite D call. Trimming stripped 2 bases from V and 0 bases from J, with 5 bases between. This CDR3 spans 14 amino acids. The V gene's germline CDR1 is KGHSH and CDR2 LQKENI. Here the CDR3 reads CASSPGVSNQPQHF. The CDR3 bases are TGTGCCAGCTCACCAGGGGTTAGCAATCAGCCCCAGCATTTT.

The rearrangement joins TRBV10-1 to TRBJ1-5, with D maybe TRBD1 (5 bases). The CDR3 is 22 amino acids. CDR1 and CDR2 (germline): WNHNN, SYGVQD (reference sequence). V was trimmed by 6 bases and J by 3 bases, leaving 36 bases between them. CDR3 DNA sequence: TGCGCCAGCAGCTATCTTTTCAGGGAAGTCCCGGGGGTCCCATATTACAATCAGCCCCAGCATTTT. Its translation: CASSYLFREVPGVPYYNQPQHF.

CDR3 sequence: CASSLESTGTGVGNTIYF. The CDR3 region has the DNA TGTGCCAGCAGCTTAGAAAGCACCGGGACAGGGGTGGGAAACACCATATATTTT. The V and J genes are TRBV13 and TRBJ1-3, with 10 nucleotides matching TRBD1. Germline-derived CDR1 and CDR2 are PRHDT and FYEKMQ (reference sequence). J lost 4 bases, V lost 1 base, and 10 bases had no gene match. The CDR3 totals 18 residues.

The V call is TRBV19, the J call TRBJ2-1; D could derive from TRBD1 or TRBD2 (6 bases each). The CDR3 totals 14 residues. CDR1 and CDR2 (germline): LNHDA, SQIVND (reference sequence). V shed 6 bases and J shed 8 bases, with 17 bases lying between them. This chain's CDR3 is CASRAIGGKDEQFF. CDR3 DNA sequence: TGTGCCAGTAGGGCTATAGGGGGGAAGGATGAGCAGTTCTTC. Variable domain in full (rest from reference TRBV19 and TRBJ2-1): DGGITQSPKYLFRKEGQNVTLSCEQNLNHDAMYWYRQDPGQGLRLIYYSQIVNDFQKGDIAEGYSVSREKKESFPLTVTSAQKNPTAFYLCASRAIGGKDEQFFGPGTRLTVL.

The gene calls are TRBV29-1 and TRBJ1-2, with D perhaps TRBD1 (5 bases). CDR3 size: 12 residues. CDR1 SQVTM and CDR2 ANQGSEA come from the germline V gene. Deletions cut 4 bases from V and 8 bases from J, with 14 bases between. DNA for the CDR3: TGCAGCGTTGTTTGGGACTCGAACGGCTACACCTTC. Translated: CSVVWDSNGYTF.

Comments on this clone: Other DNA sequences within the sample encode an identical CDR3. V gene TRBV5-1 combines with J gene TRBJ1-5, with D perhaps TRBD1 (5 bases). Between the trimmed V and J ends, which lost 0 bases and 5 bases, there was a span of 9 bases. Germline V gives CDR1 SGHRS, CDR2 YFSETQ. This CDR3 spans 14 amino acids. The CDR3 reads CASSLGQGDQPQHF. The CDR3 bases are TGCGCCAGCAGCTTGGGGCAGGGTGATCAGCCCCAGCATTTT.

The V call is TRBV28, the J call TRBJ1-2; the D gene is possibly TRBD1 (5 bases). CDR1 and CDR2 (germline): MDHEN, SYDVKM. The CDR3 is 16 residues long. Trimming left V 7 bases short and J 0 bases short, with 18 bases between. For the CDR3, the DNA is TGTGCCAGCAAACCTGCCGGGACGGGGACTAACTATGGCTACACCTTC. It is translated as CASKPAGTGTNYGYTF.

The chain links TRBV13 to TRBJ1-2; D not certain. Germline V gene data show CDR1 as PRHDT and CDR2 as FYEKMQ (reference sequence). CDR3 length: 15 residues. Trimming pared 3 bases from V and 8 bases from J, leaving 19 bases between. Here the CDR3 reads CASSFVTAGFRGYTF. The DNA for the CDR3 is TGTGCCAGCAGCTTTGTTACTGCGGGATTTCGGGGCTACACCTTC.

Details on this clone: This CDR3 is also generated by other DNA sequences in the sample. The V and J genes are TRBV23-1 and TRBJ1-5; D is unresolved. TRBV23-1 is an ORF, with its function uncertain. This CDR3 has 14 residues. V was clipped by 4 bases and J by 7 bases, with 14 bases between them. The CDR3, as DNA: TGCGCCAGCAGTCGGGGAACGGGGTGCCAGCCCCAGCATTTT. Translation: CASSRGTGCQPQHF.

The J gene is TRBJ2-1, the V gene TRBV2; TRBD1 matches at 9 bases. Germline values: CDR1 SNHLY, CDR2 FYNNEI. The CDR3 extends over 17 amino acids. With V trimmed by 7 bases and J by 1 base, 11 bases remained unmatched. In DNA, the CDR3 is TGTGCCAGCATGCCGACAGGGGGTACGGGGTCCTACAATGAGCAGTTCTTC. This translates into CASMPTGGTGSYNEQFF. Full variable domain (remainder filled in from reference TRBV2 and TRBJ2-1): EPEVTQTPSHQVTQMGQEVILRCVPISNHLYFYWYRQILGQKVEFLVSFYNNEISEKSEIFDDQFSVERPDGSNFTLKIRSTKLEDSAMYFCASMPTGGTGSYNEQFFGPGTRLTVL.